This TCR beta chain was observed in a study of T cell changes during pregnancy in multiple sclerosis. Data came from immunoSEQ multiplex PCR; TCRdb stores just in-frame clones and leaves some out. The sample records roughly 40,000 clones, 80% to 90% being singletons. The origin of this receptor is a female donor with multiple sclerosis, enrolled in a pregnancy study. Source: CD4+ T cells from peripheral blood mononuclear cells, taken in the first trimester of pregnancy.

As DNA, the CDR3 is TGTGCCAGCAGCGGACAGGTCCAAGAGACCCAGTACTTC. Translated: CASSGQVQETQYF. This chain joins TRBV6-1 and TRBJ2-5; 7 bases map to TRBD1. Germline V CDR1 and CDR2: MNHNS, SASEGT. The CDR3 consists of 13 residues. With 6 bases clipped from V and 1 base from J, the junction kept 2 bases outside the gene matches.